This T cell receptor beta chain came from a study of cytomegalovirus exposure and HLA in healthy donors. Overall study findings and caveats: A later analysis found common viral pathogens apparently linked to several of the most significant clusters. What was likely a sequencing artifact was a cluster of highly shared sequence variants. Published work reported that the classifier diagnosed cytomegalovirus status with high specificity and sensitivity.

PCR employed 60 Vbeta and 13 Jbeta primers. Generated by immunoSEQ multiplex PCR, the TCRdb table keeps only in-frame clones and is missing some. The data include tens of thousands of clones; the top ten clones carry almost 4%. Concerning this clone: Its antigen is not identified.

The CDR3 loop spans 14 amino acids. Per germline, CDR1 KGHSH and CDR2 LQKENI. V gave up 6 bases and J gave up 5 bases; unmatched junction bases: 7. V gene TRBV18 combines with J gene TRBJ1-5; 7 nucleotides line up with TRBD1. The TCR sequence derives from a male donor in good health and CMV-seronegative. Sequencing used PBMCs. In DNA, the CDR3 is TGTGCCAGCTCTACGGGACAGAAGGATCAGCCCCAGCATTTT. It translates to CASSTGQKDQPQHF.